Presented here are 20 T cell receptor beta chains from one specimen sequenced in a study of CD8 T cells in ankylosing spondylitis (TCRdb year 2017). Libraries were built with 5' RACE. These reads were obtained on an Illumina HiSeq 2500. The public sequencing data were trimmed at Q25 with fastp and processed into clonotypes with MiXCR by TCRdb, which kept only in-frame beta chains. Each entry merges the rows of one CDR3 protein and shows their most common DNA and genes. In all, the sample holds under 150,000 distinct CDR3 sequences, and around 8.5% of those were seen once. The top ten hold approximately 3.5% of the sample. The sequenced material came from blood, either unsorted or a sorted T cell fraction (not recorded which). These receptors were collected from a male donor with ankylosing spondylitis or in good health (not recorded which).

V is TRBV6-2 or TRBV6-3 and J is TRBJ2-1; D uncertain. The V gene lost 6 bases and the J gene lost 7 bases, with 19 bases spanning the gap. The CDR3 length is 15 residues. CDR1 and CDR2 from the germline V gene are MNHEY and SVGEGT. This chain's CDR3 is CASSADHLRWNEQFF. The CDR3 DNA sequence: TGTGCCAGCAGCGCGGACCACCTTAGATGGAATGAGCAGTTCTTC.

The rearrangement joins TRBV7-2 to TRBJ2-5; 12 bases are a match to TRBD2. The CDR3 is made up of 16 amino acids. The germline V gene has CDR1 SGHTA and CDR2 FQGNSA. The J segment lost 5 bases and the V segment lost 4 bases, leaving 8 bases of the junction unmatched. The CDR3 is CASSSLVTSGGETQYF. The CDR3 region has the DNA TGTGCCAGCAGCTCACTCGTAACTAGCGGGGGGGAGACCCAGTACTTC.

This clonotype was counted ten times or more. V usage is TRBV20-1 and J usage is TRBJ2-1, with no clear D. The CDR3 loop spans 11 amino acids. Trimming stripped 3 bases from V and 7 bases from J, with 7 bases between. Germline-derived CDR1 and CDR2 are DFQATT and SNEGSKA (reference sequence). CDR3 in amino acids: CSARGVNEQFF. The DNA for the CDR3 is TGCAGTGCTAGGGGTGTGAATGAGCAGTTCTTC.

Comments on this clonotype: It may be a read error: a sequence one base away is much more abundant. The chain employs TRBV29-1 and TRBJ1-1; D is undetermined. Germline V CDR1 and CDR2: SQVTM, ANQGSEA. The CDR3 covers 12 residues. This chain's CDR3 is CSVLGGNTDAFF. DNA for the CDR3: TGCAGCGTTTTAGGAGGGAACACTGACGCTTTCTTT.

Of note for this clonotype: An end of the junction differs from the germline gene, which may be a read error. CDR3 loop: CASSLVAGGRNPGELFF. The CDR3 DNA reads TGTGCCAGCAGCTTAGTAGCGGGAGGGCGGAACCCCGGGGAGCTGTTTTTT. J is TRBJ2-2 and V is TRBV7-2; 11 bases are shared with TRBD2. The CDR3 extends over 17 amino acids. CDR1 and CDR2 from the germline V gene are SGHTA and FQGNSA.

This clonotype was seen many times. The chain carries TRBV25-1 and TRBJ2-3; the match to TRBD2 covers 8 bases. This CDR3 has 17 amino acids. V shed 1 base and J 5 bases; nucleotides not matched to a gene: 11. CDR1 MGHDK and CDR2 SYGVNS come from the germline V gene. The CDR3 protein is CASSEFRAGGLGDTQYF. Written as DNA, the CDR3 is TGTGCCAGCAGTGAATTTAGGGCGGGAGGTCTCGGAGATACGCAGTATTTT.

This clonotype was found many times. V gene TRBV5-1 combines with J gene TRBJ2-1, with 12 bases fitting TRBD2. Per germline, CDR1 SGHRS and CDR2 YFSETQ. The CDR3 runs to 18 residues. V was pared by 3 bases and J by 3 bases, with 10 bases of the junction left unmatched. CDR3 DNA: TGCGCCAGCAGCTCCAGACTAGCGGGAGAGTCGGGCTACAATGAGCAGTTCTTC. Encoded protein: CASSSRLAGESGYNEQFF.

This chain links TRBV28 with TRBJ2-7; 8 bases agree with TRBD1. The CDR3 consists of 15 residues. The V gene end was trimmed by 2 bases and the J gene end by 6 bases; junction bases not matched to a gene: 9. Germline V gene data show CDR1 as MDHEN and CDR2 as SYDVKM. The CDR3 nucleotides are TGTGCCAGCAGTTTACCCCAGGGGGCTCGGTTCGAGCAGTACTTC. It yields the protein CASSLPQGARFEQYF.

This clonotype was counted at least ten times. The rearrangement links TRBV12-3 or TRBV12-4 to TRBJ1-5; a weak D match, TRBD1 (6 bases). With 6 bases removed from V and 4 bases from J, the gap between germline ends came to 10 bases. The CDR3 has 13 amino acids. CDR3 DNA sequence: TGTGCCAGCAGAAAGGGGGGAAATCAGCCCCAGCATTTT. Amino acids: CASRKGGNQPQHF.

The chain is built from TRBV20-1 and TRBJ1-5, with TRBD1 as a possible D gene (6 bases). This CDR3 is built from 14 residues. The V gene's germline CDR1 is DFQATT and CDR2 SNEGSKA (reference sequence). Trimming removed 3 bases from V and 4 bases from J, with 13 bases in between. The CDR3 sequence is CSASGGRANQPQHF. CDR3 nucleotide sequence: TGCAGTGCTAGCGGGGGCCGAGCAAATCAGCCCCAGCATTTT.

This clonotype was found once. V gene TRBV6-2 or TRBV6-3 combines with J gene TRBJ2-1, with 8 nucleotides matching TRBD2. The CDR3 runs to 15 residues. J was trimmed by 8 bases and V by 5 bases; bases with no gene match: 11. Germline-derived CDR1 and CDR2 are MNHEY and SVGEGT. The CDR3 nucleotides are TGTGCCAGCAGTCCGGGACTAGTTCTAAGCTATGAGCAGTTCTTC. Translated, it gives CASSPGLVLSYEQFF.

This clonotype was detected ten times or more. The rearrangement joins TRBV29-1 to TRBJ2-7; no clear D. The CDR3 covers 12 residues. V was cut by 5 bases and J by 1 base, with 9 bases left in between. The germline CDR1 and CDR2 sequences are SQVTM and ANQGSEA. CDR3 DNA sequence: TGCAGCGTTCGCCAGCGATCCTACGAGCAGTACTTC. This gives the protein CSVRQRSYEQYF.

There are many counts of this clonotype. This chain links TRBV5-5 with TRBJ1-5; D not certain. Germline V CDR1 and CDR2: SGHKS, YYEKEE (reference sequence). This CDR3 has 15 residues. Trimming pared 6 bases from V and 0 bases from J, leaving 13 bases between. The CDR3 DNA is TGTGCCAGCACGCCGGCGTTGAATAGCAATCAGCCCCAGCATTTT. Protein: CASTPALNSNQPQHF.

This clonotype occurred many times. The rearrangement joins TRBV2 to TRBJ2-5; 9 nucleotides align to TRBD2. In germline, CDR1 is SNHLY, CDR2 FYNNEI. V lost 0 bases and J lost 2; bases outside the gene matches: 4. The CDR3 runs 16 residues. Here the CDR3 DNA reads TGTGCCAGCAGTGAAGCGCCTAGCGGGAAGCAAGAGACCCAGTACTTC. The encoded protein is CASSEAPSGKQETQYF.

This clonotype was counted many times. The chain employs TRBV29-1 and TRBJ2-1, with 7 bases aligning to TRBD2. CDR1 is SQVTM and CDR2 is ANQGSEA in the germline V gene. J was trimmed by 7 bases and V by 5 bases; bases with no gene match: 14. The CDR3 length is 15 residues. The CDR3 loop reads CSVPLGQRDWNEQFF. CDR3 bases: TGCAGCGTTCCCCTAGGGCAGCGGGATTGGAATGAGCAGTTCTTC.

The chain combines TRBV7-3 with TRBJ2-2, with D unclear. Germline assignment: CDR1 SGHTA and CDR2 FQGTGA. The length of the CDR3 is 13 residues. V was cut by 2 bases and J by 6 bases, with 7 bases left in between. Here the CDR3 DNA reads TGTGCCAGCAGCTTACGGGTCCCCGGGGAGCTGTTTTTT. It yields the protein CASSLRVPGELFF.

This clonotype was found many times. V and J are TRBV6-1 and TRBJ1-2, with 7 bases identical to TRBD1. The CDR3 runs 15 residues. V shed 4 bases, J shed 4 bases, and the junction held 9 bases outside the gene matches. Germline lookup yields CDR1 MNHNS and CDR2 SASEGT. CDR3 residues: CASSGRDRATYGYTF. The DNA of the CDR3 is TGTGCCAGCAGTGGAAGGGACAGAGCAACCTATGGCTACACCTTC.

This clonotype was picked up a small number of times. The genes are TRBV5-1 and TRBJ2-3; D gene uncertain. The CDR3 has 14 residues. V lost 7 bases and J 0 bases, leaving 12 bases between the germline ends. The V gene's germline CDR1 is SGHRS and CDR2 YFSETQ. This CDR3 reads CASRRISSTDTQYF. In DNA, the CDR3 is TGCGCCAGCCGAAGAATATCTAGCACAGATACGCAGTATTTT.

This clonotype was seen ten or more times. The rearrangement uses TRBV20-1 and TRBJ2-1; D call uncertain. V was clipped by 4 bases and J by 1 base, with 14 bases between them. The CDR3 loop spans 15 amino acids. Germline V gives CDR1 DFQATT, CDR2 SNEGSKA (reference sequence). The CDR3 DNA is TGCAGTGCTATAAAAGTGAGAACTTCCTACAATGAGCAGTTCTTC. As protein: CSAIKVRTSYNEQFF.

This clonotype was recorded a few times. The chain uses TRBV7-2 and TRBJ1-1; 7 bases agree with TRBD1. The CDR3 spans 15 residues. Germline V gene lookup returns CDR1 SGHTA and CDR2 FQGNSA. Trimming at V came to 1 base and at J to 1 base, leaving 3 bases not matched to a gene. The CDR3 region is CASSLGGQWNTEAFF. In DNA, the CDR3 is TGTGCCAGCAGCTTAGGGGGACAGTGGAACACTGAAGCTTTCTTT.